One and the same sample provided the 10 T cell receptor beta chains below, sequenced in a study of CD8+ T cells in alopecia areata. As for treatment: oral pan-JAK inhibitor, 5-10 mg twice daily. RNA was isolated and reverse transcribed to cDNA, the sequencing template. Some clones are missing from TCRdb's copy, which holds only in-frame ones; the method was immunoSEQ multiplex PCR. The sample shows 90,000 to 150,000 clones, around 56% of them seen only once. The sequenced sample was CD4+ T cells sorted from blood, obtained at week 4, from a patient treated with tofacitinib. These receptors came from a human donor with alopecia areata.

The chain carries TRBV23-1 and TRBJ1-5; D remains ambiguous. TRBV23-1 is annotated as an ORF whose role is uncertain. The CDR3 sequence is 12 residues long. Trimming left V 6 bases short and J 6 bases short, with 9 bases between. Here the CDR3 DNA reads TGCGCCAGCAGCCTCTTGGGTCAGCCCCAGCATTTT. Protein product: CASSLLGQPQHF.

The CDR3 is CASSDGTSGSPHEQYF. The CDR3 DNA is TGTGCCAGCAGCGACGGGACTAGCGGATCCCCCCACGAGCAGTACTTC. The chain recombines TRBV7-9 with TRBJ2-7; 11 positions match TRBD2. V dropped 5 bases and J dropped 5; count of bases not matched to a gene: 11. Per germline, CDR1 SEHNR and CDR2 FQNEAQ (reference sequence). The CDR3 loop spans 16 amino acids.

CDR3 DNA: TGCGCCAGCAGCCAAGACCGGGACAGGGCGCCTCCCCTCCACTTT. Translation: CASSQDRDRAPPLHF. The V call is TRBV4-1, the J call TRBJ1-6; 9 bases align to TRBD1. J lost 13 bases, V lost 0 bases, and 7 bases had no gene match. Germline values: CDR1 MGHRA, CDR2 YSYEKL. This CDR3 contains 15 residues.

The CDR3 coding sequence is TGTGCCAGCAGCTTAACAGGGCGTACACTGAGAGAGACCCAGTACTTC. Its translation: CASSLTGRTLRETQYF. This chain joins TRBV7-2 and TRBJ2-5, with a tentative D call TRBD1 (6 bases). Germline V gene lookup returns CDR1 SGHTA and CDR2 FQGNSA. Trimming removed 2 bases at V and 4 bases at J, with 17 bases between. CDR3 length: 16 residues.

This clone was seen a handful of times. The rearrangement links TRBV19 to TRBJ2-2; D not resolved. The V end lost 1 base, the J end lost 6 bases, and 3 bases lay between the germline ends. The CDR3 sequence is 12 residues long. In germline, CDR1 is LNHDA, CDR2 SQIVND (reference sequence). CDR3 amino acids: CASSIAAGELFF. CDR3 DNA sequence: TGTGCCAGTAGTATAGCGGCCGGGGAGCTGTTTTTT.

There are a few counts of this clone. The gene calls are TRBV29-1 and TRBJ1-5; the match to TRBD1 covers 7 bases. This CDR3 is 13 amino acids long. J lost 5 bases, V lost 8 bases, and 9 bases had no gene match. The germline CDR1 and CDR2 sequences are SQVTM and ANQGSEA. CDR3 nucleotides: TGCAGCCCCCATGGGGACAGCGATCAGCCCCAGCATTTT. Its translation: CSPHGDSDQPQHF.

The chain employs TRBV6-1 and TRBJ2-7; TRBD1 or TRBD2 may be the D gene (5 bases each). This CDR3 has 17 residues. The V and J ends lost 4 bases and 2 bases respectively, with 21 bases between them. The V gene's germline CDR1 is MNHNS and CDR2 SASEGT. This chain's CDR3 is CASSVLPTGQGAYEQYF. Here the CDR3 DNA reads TGTGCCAGCAGTGTACTGCCGACGGGGCAGGGAGCCTACGAGCAGTACTTC.

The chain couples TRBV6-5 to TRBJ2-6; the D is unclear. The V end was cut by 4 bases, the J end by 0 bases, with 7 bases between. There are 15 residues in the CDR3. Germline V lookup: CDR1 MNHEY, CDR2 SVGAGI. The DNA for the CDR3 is TGTGCCAGCAGTTCCTGGCACTCTGGGGCCAACGTCCTGACTTTC. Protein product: CASSSWHSGANVLTF.

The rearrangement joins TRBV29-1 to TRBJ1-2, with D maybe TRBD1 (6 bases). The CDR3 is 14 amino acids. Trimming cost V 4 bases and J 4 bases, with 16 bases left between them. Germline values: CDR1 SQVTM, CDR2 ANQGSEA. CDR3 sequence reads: CSVGGAIGGYGYTF. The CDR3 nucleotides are TGCAGCGTTGGTGGGGCTATAGGGGGCTATGGCTACACCTTC. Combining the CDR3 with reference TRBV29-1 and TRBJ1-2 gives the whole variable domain SAVISQKPSRDICQRGTSLTIQCQVDSQVTMMFWYRQQPGQSLTLIATANQGSEATYESGFVIDKFPISRPNLTFSTLTVSNMSPEDSSIYLCSVGGAIGGYGYTFGSGTRLTVV.

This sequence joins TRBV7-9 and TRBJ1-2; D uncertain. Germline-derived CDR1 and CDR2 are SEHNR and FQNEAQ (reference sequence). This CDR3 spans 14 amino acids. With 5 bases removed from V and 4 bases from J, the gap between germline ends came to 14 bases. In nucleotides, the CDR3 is TGTGCCAGCAGCCGGGCCGTGGGTGGCTATGGCTACACCTTC. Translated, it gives CASSRAVGGYGYTF.